This T cell receptor beta chain derives from a study of technical replicates of blood from several donors. Germline CDR1 reads SEHNR; CDR2 reads FQNEAQ (reference sequence). V was cut by 1 base and J by 5 bases, with 11 bases left in between. The CDR3 contains 14 residues. TCRdb keeps only in-frame clones here, not all; method: immunoSEQ multiplex PCR. The repertoire has 75,000 to 100,000 clones, just under 95% of them found once; the top ten carry 0.2% to 0.3%. The gene calls are TRBV7-9 and TRBJ1-1; maybe TRBD1 (5 bases). The sample was T cells isolated from PBMCs. This receptor was identified in a human donor in good health. CDR3 bases: TGTGCCAGCAGCTTAGGACGATCAGGGACTGAAGCTTTCTTT. Protein: CASSLGRSGTEAFF.